The 28 T cell receptor beta chains listed next were all sequenced from one sample in a study of blood T cell repertoires in COVID-19 (dated by TCRdb to about 2020). To prepare the library, the immunoSEQ multiplex PCR assay was applied. TCRdb re-hosts the immuneACCESS table, in-frame sequences only. Its copies lack some clones; in the studies checked, an unresolved V gene accounts for under half of them, and the cause for the rest is not known. This sample comprises approximately 150,000 clones, about four fifths of them detected only once. Clones ranked in the top ten supply approximately 16% of the sample. Sequenced input: peripheral blood. The receptors stem from a human donor with acute or convalescent COVID-19. The donor label of this sample is uncertain.

The chain employs TRBV6-5 and TRBJ1-3; tentative D call: TRBD1 (5 bases). From germline, CDR1 is MNHEY and CDR2 SVGAGI. The CDR3 spans 15 residues. The V and J ends lost 5 bases and 0 bases respectively, with 11 bases between them. The CDR3 bases are TGTGCCAGCAGTAAATCACAGGTCTCTGGAAACACCATATATTTT. Protein: CASSKSQVSGNTIYF.

V and J are TRBV7-2 and TRBJ1-1, with D possibly TRBD1 on 6 matching bases. This CDR3 comprises 18 residues. The V end lost 5 bases, the J end lost 6 bases, and 28 bases lay between the germline ends. Germline V gene data show CDR1 as SGHTA and CDR2 as FQGNSA. The CDR3 DNA is TGTGCCAGCAGCCTAAGAATAACCGGGACAATCAGGGGCGCTGAAGCTTTCTTT. The encoded protein is CASSLRITGTIRGAEAFF.

This chain joins TRBV30 and TRBJ2-7; 8 bases align to TRBD2. The V gene's germline CDR1 is GTSNPN and CDR2 SVGIG (reference sequence). The CDR3 is 15 amino acids. The ends lost 3 bases at V and 4 bases at J; junction bases unmatched: 11. CDR3 bases: TGTGCCTGGAGCAACCCGGGGGGGGGATTTTACGAGCAGTACTTC. Protein product: CAWSNPGGGFYEQYF.

The chain uses TRBV7-2 and TRBJ1-5, with 9 bases identical to TRBD1. V dropped 4 bases and J dropped 6; count of bases not matched to a gene: 4. This CDR3 has 14 amino acids. Germline V lookup: CDR1 SGHTA, CDR2 FQGNSA. The CDR3, as DNA: TGTGCCAGCAGCTCTGGACAGGGGAGTCAGCCCCAGCATTTT. Translated, it gives CASSSGQGSQPQHF.

The V gene is TRBV3-1 (or the pseudogene TRBV3-2), the J gene TRBJ1-2; 8 bases agree with TRBD1. Germline loops: CDR1 LGHDT, CDR2 YNNKEL (reference sequence). The CDR3 sequence is 18 residues long. V gave up 1 base and J gave up 8 bases; unmatched junction bases: 18. CDR3 in DNA: TGTGCCAGCAGCCAAGGCCTGGATGGGCCAGGGGGCGGTGGGGGCTACACCTTC. Translating it yields CASSQGLDGPGGGGGYTF.

The V and J genes are TRBV4-1 and TRBJ2-1; weak D call: TRBD1 (7 bases). The length of the CDR3 is 18 residues. V dropped 4 bases and J dropped 1 base, with 20 bases sitting between them. Germline CDR1 is MGHRA and CDR2 is YSYEKL. The CDR3 DNA follows: TGCGCCAGCAGCCCCTACTGGAACAGGGGAGGTTCCTACAATGAGCAGTTCTTC. Translation gives CASSPYWNRGGSYNEQFF.

The V and J genes are TRBV10-2 and TRBJ1-2, with 7 bases identical to TRBD1. The V gene's germline CDR1 is WSHSY and CDR2 SAAADI. The J segment lost 4 bases and the V segment lost 3 bases, leaving 11 bases of the junction unmatched. CDR3 length: 16 residues. The CDR3 loop reads CASSETIQGIPYGYTF. For the CDR3, the DNA is TGCGCCAGCAGTGAAACTATACAGGGGATTCCCTATGGCTACACCTTC.

The gene calls are TRBV30 and TRBJ1-5; perhaps TRBD1 as D (6 bases). CDR3 length equals 13 residues. Germline V gene data show CDR1 as GTSNPN and CDR2 as SVGIG (reference sequence). V was shortened by 1 base and J by 5 bases, with 9 bases between the two germline ends. The CDR3: CAWSGGRHQPQHF. The CDR3, as DNA: TGTGCCTGGAGTGGGGGGCGTCATCAGCCCCAGCATTTT.

This chain links TRBV4-2 with TRBJ1-6; unclear D gene. The CDR3 loop spans 15 amino acids. Germline-derived CDR1 and CDR2 are LGHNA and YNFKEQ. Trimming cost V 0 bases and J 10 bases, with 13 bases left between them. The CDR3 protein is CASSQDAGPGSPLHF. The CDR3 DNA reads as TGTGCCAGCAGCCAAGATGCGGGCCCAGGATCACCCCTCCACTTT.

The V gene is TRBV29-1, the J gene TRBJ2-7; D perhaps matches TRBD2 (5 bases). Germline V gene sequence: CDR1 SQVTM, CDR2 ANQGSEA. V was cut by 2 bases and J by 7 bases, with 15 bases left in between. This CDR3 is built from 13 residues. CDR3 residues: CSVESVKRGEQYF. The CDR3 DNA reads TGCAGCGTTGAATCGGTCAAGAGAGGGGAGCAGTACTTC.

V and J are TRBV7-2 and TRBJ1-4; TRBD1 might be the D (6 bases). V lost 1 base to trimming and J lost 7 bases, with 13 bases between them. Germline-derived CDR1 and CDR2 are SGHTA and FQGNSA. This CDR3 comprises 15 residues. This chain's CDR3 is CASSLGGGRVEKLFF. DNA of the CDR3: TGTGCCAGCAGCTTAGGAGGGGGTAGGGTTGAAAAACTGTTTTTT.

V usage is TRBV18 and J usage is TRBJ1-5, with D possibly being TRBD1 (5 bases). The CDR3 totals 13 residues. The V end lost 2 bases, the J end lost 6 bases, and 8 bases lay between the germline ends. Germline V gene data show CDR1 as KGHSH and CDR2 as LQKENI. The CDR3 loop reads CASSPNRFQPQHF. Here the CDR3 DNA reads TGTGCCAGCTCACCAAACAGGTTTCAGCCCCAGCATTTT.

The chain joins TRBV7-3 to TRBJ2-2; perhaps TRBD2 as D (5 bases). V lost 3 bases and J lost 4, with 12 bases in between. Per germline, CDR1 SGHTA and CDR2 FQGTGA. There are 15 residues in the CDR3. CDR3 nucleotide sequence: TGTGCCAGCAGCTTGGGTGGGGAGAGCACCGGGGAGCTGTTTTTT. This encodes CASSLGGESTGELFF.

This clone came up many times. The J gene is TRBJ1-6, the V gene TRBV27, with D maybe TRBD1 (5 bases). From germline, CDR1 is MNHEY and CDR2 SMNVEV (reference sequence). Between the trimmed V and J ends, which lost 7 bases and 7 bases, there was a span of 14 bases. The CDR3 totals 14 residues. The CDR3 loop is CASTEGAVNSPLHF. The DNA of the CDR3 is TGTGCCAGCACCGAAGGGGCTGTGAATTCACCCCTCCACTTT.

The genes are TRBV2 and TRBJ2-3; 8 bases align to TRBD2. The CDR3 has 15 amino acids. Germline loops: CDR1 SNHLY, CDR2 FYNNEI. With V trimmed by 6 bases and J by 1 base, 6 bases remained unmatched. CDR3 in DNA: TGTGCCAGCAGGCTATTTAGCGGGGGCACAGATACGCAGTATTTT. This translates into CASRLFSGGTDTQYF.

V gene TRBV19 combines with J gene TRBJ2-6; 8 bases are a match to TRBD1. Germline trimming cut 5 bases from V and 0 bases from J; bases unmatched to any gene: 9. From germline, CDR1 is LNHDA and CDR2 SQIVND (reference sequence). CDR3 length: 18 amino acids. The chain's CDR3 is CASSSRTGRFSGANVLTF. The CDR3 nucleotides read TGTGCCAGTAGTTCACGGACAGGGCGTTTCTCTGGGGCCAACGTCCTGACTTTC.

This clone was seen just once. The chain links TRBV5-4 to TRBJ2-3; 8 nucleotides line up with TRBD1. Looked up from germline, CDR1 is SGHNT and CDR2 is YYREEE (reference sequence). The CDR3 extends over 16 amino acids. V gave up 4 bases and J gave up 2 bases; unmatched junction bases: 9. The DNA of the CDR3 is TGTGCCAGCAGCAGAACCGGGACAGGAACCACAGATACGCAGTATTTT. Its translation is CASSRTGTGTTDTQYF.

This clone was recorded once. The chain uses TRBV18 and TRBJ1-2; a weak D match, TRBD1 (6 bases). CDR1 is KGHSH and CDR2 is LQKENI in the germline V gene. Trimming removed 6 bases at V and 7 bases at J, with 18 bases between. The CDR3 loop spans 14 amino acids. Written as DNA, the CDR3 is TGTGCCAGCTCCAACGAGGGACACCTGGCTGGCTACACCTTC. Residues: CASSNEGHLAGYTF.

The J gene is TRBJ2-4, the V gene TRBV4-2, with 8 bases matching TRBD1. V was pared by 2 bases and J by 9 bases, with 0 bases of the junction left unmatched. CDR3 length equals 12 residues. Germline assignment: CDR1 LGHNA and CDR2 YNFKEQ. Written as DNA, the CDR3 is TGTGCCAGCAGCCAAACAGGGGGCATTCAGTACTTC. This codes for CASSQTGGIQYF.

This sequence joins TRBV6-6 and TRBJ1-3; D is possibly TRBD1 (5 bases). The CDR3 runs to 16 residues. Looked up from germline, CDR1 is MNHNY and CDR2 is SVGAGI (reference sequence). V lost 7 bases, J lost 0 bases, and 16 bases lay in between. The CDR3 DNA sequence: TGTGCCAGCACCAGGGAGGCCCTTAGCTCTGGAAACACCATATATTTT. Its protein is CASTREALSSGNTIYF.

The CDR3 sequence: CSASPGLLRYF. As DNA, the CDR3 is TGCAGTGCTAGTCCCGGACTTCTGCGGTATTTT. The chain links TRBV20-1 to TRBJ2-3; possible D gene TRBD2, 5 bases. The germline V and J ends were trimmed by 3 bases and 14 bases, with 15 bases remaining between them. Germline CDR1 is DFQATT and CDR2 is SNEGSKA (reference sequence). This CDR3 is 11 amino acids long.

The rearrangement links TRBV6-5 to TRBJ1-1; D unclear. V lost 4 bases and J lost 0, with 12 bases in between. Germline lookup yields CDR1 MNHEY and CDR2 SVGAGI. CDR3 length: 15 residues. The chain's CDR3 is CASSSSRSMNTEAFF. CDR3 coding DNA: TGTGCCAGCAGTTCGAGTCGGAGTATGAACACTGAAGCTTTCTTT.

The J gene is TRBJ1-5, the V gene TRBV19; unclear D gene. The CDR3 totals 14 residues. The ends were cut back, 5 bases at V and 5 bases at J, with 13 bases in the middle. Germline CDR1 LNHDA, CDR2 SQIVND (reference sequence). CDR3 sequence (DNA): TGTGCCAGTAGTCCAAGGACGGGAGATCAGCCCCAGCATTTT. Translation: CASSPRTGDQPQHF.

The gene calls are TRBV29-1 and TRBJ2-7; D possibly corresponds to TRBD1 (5 bases). CDR1 and CDR2 from the germline V gene are SQVTM and ANQGSEA. Trimming removed 4 bases from V and 7 bases from J, with 23 bases in between. The CDR3 is 15 residues long. The CDR3 protein is CSVAGAGIGLEEQYF. CDR3 coding DNA: TGCAGCGTTGCTGGGGCAGGGATTGGGCTCGAGGAGCAGTACTTC.

The chain is built from TRBV5-1 and TRBJ2-7; D gene unclear. The length of the CDR3 is 15 residues. CDR1 is SGHRS and CDR2 is YFSETQ in the germline V gene. Trimming took off 6 bases at V and 0 bases at J, with 16 bases between the two ends. The CDR3 sequence is CASKVGHSDSYEQYF. Written as DNA, the CDR3 is TGCGCCAGCAAAGTAGGCCACAGTGACTCCTACGAGCAGTACTTC.

This chain links TRBV2 with TRBJ1-2, with a tentative D call TRBD1 (6 bases). CDR1 is SNHLY, CDR2 FYNNEI, per germline. Trimming removed 6 bases at V and 2 bases at J, with 16 bases between. The CDR3 is 15 amino acids. CDR3 DNA: TGTGCCAGCAGGCCAACAGGGAGTCGGAACTATGGCTACACCTTC. The encoded protein is CASRPTGSRNYGYTF.

V usage is TRBV2 and J usage is TRBJ1-1; 9 bases are a match to TRBD1. The CDR3 totals 17 residues. CDR1 is SNHLY, CDR2 FYNNEI, per germline. Trimming at V came to 6 bases and at J to 0 bases, leaving 11 bases not matched to a gene. CDR3 nucleotide sequence: TGTGCCAGCAGACAGGGGGCCATTTTTCGGATGAACACTGAAGCTTTCTTT. Protein product: CASRQGAIFRMNTEAFF.

The chain combines TRBV3-1 (or the pseudogene TRBV3-2) with TRBJ1-2, with D perhaps matching TRBD1 (6 bases). Trimming removed 2 bases at V and 9 bases at J, with 22 bases between. This CDR3 has 16 residues. The V gene's germline CDR1 is LGHDT and CDR2 YNNKEL (reference sequence). The CDR3 loop is CASSQTTDSFRRCYTF. The CDR3 DNA sequence: TGTGCCAGCAGCCAAACCACGGACAGCTTTCGAAGGTGCTACACCTTC.